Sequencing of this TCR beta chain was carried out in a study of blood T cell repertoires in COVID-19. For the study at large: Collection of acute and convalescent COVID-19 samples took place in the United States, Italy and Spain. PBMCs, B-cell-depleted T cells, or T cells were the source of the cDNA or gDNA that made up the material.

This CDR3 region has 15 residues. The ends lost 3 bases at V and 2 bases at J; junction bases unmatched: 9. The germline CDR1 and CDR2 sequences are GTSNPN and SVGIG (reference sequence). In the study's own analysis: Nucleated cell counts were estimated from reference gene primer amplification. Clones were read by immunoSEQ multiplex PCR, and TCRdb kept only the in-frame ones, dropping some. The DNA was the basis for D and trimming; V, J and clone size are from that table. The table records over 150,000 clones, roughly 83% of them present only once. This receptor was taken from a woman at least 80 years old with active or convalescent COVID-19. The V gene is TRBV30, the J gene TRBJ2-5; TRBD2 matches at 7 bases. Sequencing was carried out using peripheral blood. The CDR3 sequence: CAWSPGTTLQETQYF. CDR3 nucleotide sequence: TGTGCCTGGAGCCCCGGGACTACGCTACAAGAGACCCAGTACTTC.